Shown below are 20 T cell receptor beta chains from a single sample sequenced in a study of T cell responses to AZD1222 COVID-19 vaccine. Repertoires were generated with immunoSEQ multiplex PCR, while TCRdb's copy carries only in-frame clones and drops some. This table has over 150,000 clones, roughly 86% appearing once. Sample: peripheral blood, taken on day 0 of AZD1222 vaccination. Every receptor here comes from an adult in good health.

This chain connects TRBV6-5 to TRBJ2-5; D perhaps matches TRBD1 (5 bases). This CDR3 is built from 15 residues. The V gene lost 6 bases and the J gene lost 6 bases, with 20 bases spanning the gap. CDR1 is MNHEY and CDR2 is SVGAGI in the germline V gene. The CDR3 DNA follows: TGTGCCAGCAGCCCATTTCAGGGTACTCTGCAGACCCAGTACTTC. It encodes CASSPFQGTLQTQYF.

The CDR3 here is CASNPDNSDTQYF. The CDR3 DNA sequence: TGTGCCAGCAACCCGGACAACTCAGATACGCAGTATTTT. This sequence joins TRBV6-2 or TRBV6-3 and TRBJ2-3; the D gene is possibly TRBD1 (5 bases). The length of the CDR3 is 13 residues. Trimming removed 7 bases at V and 4 bases at J, with 12 bases between. Germline V gives CDR1 MNHEY, CDR2 SVGEGT.

The chain has TRBV5-1 and TRBJ1-1; weak D call: TRBD1 (6 bases). V dropped 3 bases and J dropped 4 bases, with 19 bases sitting between them. This CDR3 is 16 amino acids long. Germline assignment: CDR1 SGHRS and CDR2 YFSETQ. The CDR3 coding sequence is TGCGCCAGCAGCTCACCGGGGGGGGCCCGAGGCACTGAAGCTTTCTTT. Its translation is CASSSPGGARGTEAFF. Full variable domain (missing parts from reference TRBV5-1 and TRBJ1-1): KAGVTQTPRYLIKTRGQQVTLSCSPISGHRSVSWYQQTPGQGLQFLFEYFSETQRNKGNFPGRFSGRQFSNSRSEMNVSTLELGDSALYLCASSSPGGARGTEAFFGQGTRLTVV.

This rearrangement joins TRBV19 to TRBJ1-1; 7 bases map to TRBD1. Germline CDR1 and CDR2: LNHDA and SQIVND (reference sequence). The V and J ends lost 5 bases and 0 bases, in that order; junction bases with no gene match: 6. This CDR3 region has 15 residues. Here the CDR3 reads CASSVDRDMNTEAFF. CDR3 nucleotide sequence: TGTGCCAGTAGTGTCGACAGGGACATGAACACTGAAGCTTTCTTT.

V is TRBV19 and J is TRBJ2-2, with D possibly being TRBD1 or TRBD2 (5 bases each). V was shortened by 3 bases and J by 4 bases, with 15 bases between the two germline ends. Germline lookup yields CDR1 LNHDA and CDR2 SQIVND (reference sequence). The CDR3 totals 16 residues. The CDR3 DNA sequence: TGTGCCAGTAGTATCTCGGGGCAGGGAGCCACCGGGGAGCTGTTTTTT. This translates into CASSISGQGATGELFF.

This chain links TRBV6-2 or TRBV6-3 with TRBJ2-2; D might be TRBD1 (5 bases). The CDR3 totals 15 residues. The V gene's germline CDR1 is MNHEY and CDR2 SVGEGT. V lost 6 bases and J lost 5, with 16 bases in between. The CDR3 DNA is TGTGCCAGCAGCCCTGGGGCAGGGCTAACCGGGGAGCTGTTTTTT. Protein: CASSPGAGLTGELFF.

On this clone itself: One end of the junction does not line up with germline, which may come from a read error. The CDR3: CAISDPTGGLFF. In DNA form, the CDR3 reads TGTGCCATCAGCGACCCAACTGGGGGGCTGTTTTTT. V gene TRBV10-3 combines with J gene TRBJ2-2; either TRBD1 or TRBD2 may fit D (5 bases each). The CDR3 is 12 residues long. Germline values: CDR1 ENHRY, CDR2 SYGVKD.

The chain has TRBV7-9 and TRBJ2-7; TRBD1 agrees at 9 bases. Germline loops: CDR1 SEHNR, CDR2 FQNEAQ (reference sequence). The CDR3 runs to 17 residues. Trimming at V came to 5 bases and at J to 2 bases, leaving 13 bases not matched to a gene. CDR3 region: CASSPGQGWANAYEQYF. The CDR3 DNA sequence: TGTGCCAGCAGCCCGGGACAGGGTTGGGCGAATGCCTACGAGCAGTACTTC.

J is TRBJ1-1 and V is TRBV27, with D possibly TRBD1 on 6 matching bases. The CDR3 consists of 16 residues. Trimming removed 5 bases at V and 1 base at J, with 17 bases between. In germline, CDR1 is MNHEY, CDR2 SMNVEV (reference sequence). Written as DNA, the CDR3 is TGTGCCAGCAGTAAAGCGGACAGAGGAAGGAACACTGAAGCTTTCTTT. It encodes CASSKADRGRNTEAFF.

A few counts support this clone. The genes are TRBV7-8 and TRBJ1-6; 7 positions match TRBD1. The CDR3 is made up of 16 amino acids. Germline V gene sequence: CDR1 SGHVS, CDR2 FQNEAQ. The V and J ends lost 5 bases and 5 bases, in that order; junction bases with no gene match: 9. CDR3 region: CASSRIGQVDNSPLHF. The DNA for the CDR3 is TGTGCCAGCAGCCGTATCGGACAGGTCGATAATTCACCCCTCCACTTT.

The chain couples TRBV11-2 to TRBJ1-1; 8 bases match TRBD1. The germline V gene encodes CDR1 SGHAT and CDR2 FQNNGV. This CDR3 is 17 amino acids long. Trimming took 5 bases from V and 7 from J; bases not matched to a gene: 18. This CDR3 reads CASSRTTTGVKNNEAFF. The CDR3 DNA reads TGTGCCAGCAGCCGTACGACGACAGGGGTTAAGAATAATGAAGCTTTCTTT.

The chain links TRBV27 to TRBJ2-7; possible D gene TRBD1, 5 bases. The CDR3 contains 14 residues. Trimming stripped 2 bases from V and 0 bases from J, with 8 bases between. Germline assignment: CDR1 MNHEY and CDR2 SMNVEV (reference sequence). The CDR3 DNA follows: TGTGCCAGCAGTTTAGCAACAGGCTCCTACGAGCAGTACTTC. Its protein product is CASSLATGSYEQYF.

The rearrangement uses TRBV19 and TRBJ1-6; the match to TRBD1 covers 10 bases. CDR3 length: 17 residues. The germline V gene has CDR1 LNHDA and CDR2 SQIVND (reference sequence). Trimming at V came to 0 bases and at J to 6 bases, leaving 5 bases not matched to a gene. The chain's CDR3 is CASSIDHGTGVNSPLHF. The CDR3 nucleotides are TGTGCCAGTAGTATAGATCACGGGACAGGGGTTAATTCACCCCTCCACTTT.

This clone has just one count. The rearrangement joins TRBV15 to TRBJ2-7, with D possibly called TRBD1 or TRBD2 (7 bases each). Germline CDR1 LNHNV, CDR2 YYDKDF (reference sequence). V shed 3 bases and J shed 4 bases, with 13 bases lying between them. The CDR3 sequence is 14 residues long. CDR3 amino acids: CATSRRQGGYEQYF. The DNA of the CDR3 is TGTGCCACCAGCAGGAGACAGGGAGGGTACGAGCAGTACTTC.

About this clone: The identical CDR3 is also encoded by other nucleotide sequences in the sample. CDR3 DNA: TGCGCCAGCAGCTTGGGACTCAGCACAGATACGCAGTATTTT. It translates to CASSLGLSTDTQYF. V is TRBV5-1 and J is TRBJ2-3; D remains unclear. CDR1 is SGHRS and CDR2 is YFSETQ in the germline V gene. Trimming left V 0 bases short and J 0 bases short, with 5 bases between. The CDR3 extends over 14 amino acids.

The rearrangement uses TRBV12-3 or TRBV12-4 and TRBJ1-2, with D possibly being TRBD1 (5 bases). Trimming took 3 bases from V and 3 from J, leaving 8 bases between them. This CDR3 has 13 amino acids. CDR3 sequence: CASSLPGHYGYTF. CDR3 DNA sequence: TGTGCCAGCAGTTTGCCAGGGCACTATGGCTACACCTTC.

This chain links TRBV9 with TRBJ2-2; D may be TRBD1 or TRBD2 (5 bases each). In germline, CDR1 is SGDLS, CDR2 YYNGEE. Trimming took 3 bases from V and 4 from J, leaving 16 bases between them. There are 16 residues in the CDR3. CDR3 bases: TGTGCCAGCAGCGGATCCGCCGGGACGGCCACCGGGGAGCTGTTTTTT. Translating gives CASSGSAGTATGELFF.

The chain recombines TRBV27 with TRBJ2-7; D gene unclear. The CDR3 has 13 residues. Germline V lookup: CDR1 MNHEY, CDR2 SMNVEV (reference sequence). V lost 6 bases and J lost 0, with 9 bases in between. The CDR3 sequence: CASSKGHSYEQYF. CDR3 bases: TGTGCCAGCAGCAAAGGCCACTCCTACGAGCAGTACTTC.

V gene TRBV19 combines with J gene TRBJ1-4; 7 positions agree with TRBD1. The CDR3 loop spans 15 amino acids. V lost 6 bases and J lost 0; bases outside the gene matches: 4. Germline V lookup: CDR1 LNHDA, CDR2 SQIVND (reference sequence). CDR3 DNA: TGTGCCAGTAGCGTGGGACAGACAACTAATGAAAAACTGTTTTTT. Its translation is CASSVGQTTNEKLFF. The full variable domain, in which reference TRBV19 and TRBJ1-4 provide the parts outside the CDR3, is DGGITQSPKYLFRKEGQNVTLSCEQNLNHDAMYWYRQDPGQGLRLIYYSQIVNDFQKGDIAEGYSVSREKKESFPLTVTSAQKNPTAFYLCASSVGQTTNEKLFFGSGTQLSVL.

The chain joins TRBV6-5 to TRBJ1-6, with TRBD1 matching over 9 bases. Per germline, CDR1 MNHEY and CDR2 SVGAGI. Trimming took 7 bases from V and 8 from J; bases not matched to a gene: 6. The CDR3 contains 14 residues. DNA of the CDR3: TGTGCCAGCACCAAGGACAGGGGAGATTCACCCCTCCACTTT. This sequence encodes CASTKDRGDSPLHF.